This T cell receptor (beta chain) stems from a study of T cell responses to AZD1222 COVID-19 vaccine. Study overall: Whether given at about 4 or about 12 weeks, second doses were pooled. Whole-study results and caveats: Spike-specific TCR breadth and depth both grew after two AZD1222 doses. At study baseline, merely six AZD1222 recipients were seropositive. The peak T cell response came first, and repertoires were sampled only after it.

Clones were sequenced by immunoSEQ multiplex PCR, and TCRdb holds only the in-frame ones, with some missing. The data show approximately 180,000 clones, 85% to 90% seen once. With respect to this clone: Antigen unknown.

The CDR3 sequence is 17 residues long. Germline CDR1 and CDR2: SGHKS and YYEKEE (reference sequence). The V and J ends lost 2 bases and 5 bases respectively, with 19 bases between them. The sample here was peripheral blood, taken on day 0 of AZD1222 vaccination. The TCR comes from an adult in good health. The rearrangement links TRBV5-5 to TRBJ1-4, with a tentative D call TRBD1 (5 bases). The chain's CDR3 is CASSFVAPGPMNEKLFF. The CDR3 DNA follows: TGTGCCAGCAGCTTTGTAGCCCCGGGACCCATGAATGAAAAACTGTTTTTT.